These 21 T cell receptor beta chains were all obtained from the same sample, sequenced in a study of shared clonotypes between healthy human individuals. Only in-frame clones appear in the TCRdb table, and some are missing; sequencing was by immunoSEQ multiplex PCR. This table has about 1 million clones, about 70% appearing once. Sequencing was done on a sample of memory CD4+ T cells sorted from blood. As for subset: CD45RA-negative fraction. The receptors originated from a man between 18 and 29 years old in good health.

V gene TRBV5-8 combines with J gene TRBJ1-2, with 11 bases aligning to TRBD1. The germline V gene has CDR1 SGHTS and CDR2 YDEGEE. CDR3 length equals 14 residues. The V segment lost 7 bases and the J segment 5 bases; nucleotides outside the gene matches: 7. CDR3 sequence: CASGHRDRGYGYTF. CDR3 sequence (DNA): TGTGCCAGCGGGCACCGGGACAGGGGGTATGGCTACACCTTC. The variable domain in full, with the rest retrieved from reference TRBV5-8 and TRBJ1-2, is EAGVTQSPTHLIKTRGQQATLRCSPISGHTSVYWYQQALGLGLQFLLWYDEGEERNRGNFPPRFSGRQFPNYSSELNVNALELEDSALYLCASGHRDRGYGYTFGSGTRLTVV.

The chain couples TRBV2 to TRBJ2-1, with TRBD2 matching over 11 bases. From germline, CDR1 is SNHLY and CDR2 FYNNEI. J gave up 9 bases and V 7 bases, and 11 bases lay outside the gene matches. The CDR3 runs to 15 residues. The CDR3 spells CASKLAGGSPAEQFF. DNA for the CDR3: TGTGCCAGCAAATTAGCGGGAGGGTCCCCGGCTGAGCAGTTCTTC.

The chain joins TRBV19 to TRBJ1-5, with D maybe TRBD1 (6 bases). With 3 bases removed from V and 2 bases from J, the gap between germline ends came to 11 bases. In germline, CDR1 is LNHDA, CDR2 SQIVND (reference sequence). The CDR3 covers 15 residues. The DNA of the CDR3 is TGTGCCAGTAGTATCCAACAGGGAGGCAATCAGCCCCAGCATTTT. It translates to CASSIQQGGNQPQHF.

This clone counts as medium-sized. The chain employs TRBV10-2 and TRBJ1-4; D is perhaps TRBD1 (6 bases). The V and J ends lost 6 bases and 8 bases respectively, with 13 bases between them. Germline V gene lookup returns CDR1 WSHSY and CDR2 SAAADI. The CDR3 runs 13 residues. The CDR3: CASSPGVREKLFF. The DNA of the CDR3 is TGCGCCAGCAGCCCAGGGGTTCGAGAAAAACTGTTTTTT.

The CDR3 region is CASSGTSGASDTQYF. CDR3 sequence (DNA): TGCGCCAGCAGCGGGACTAGCGGGGCGTCAGATACGCAGTATTTT. V is TRBV10-1 and J is TRBJ2-3, with 13 bases fitting TRBD2. V was pared by 6 bases and J by 4 bases, with 4 bases of the junction left unmatched. Germline V CDR1 and CDR2: WNHNN, SYGVQD (reference sequence). There are 15 residues in the CDR3.

The chain joins TRBV5-1 to TRBJ1-4, with D possibly being TRBD1 (5 bases). CDR1 SGHRS and CDR2 YFSETQ come from the germline V gene. The V end was cut by 5 bases, the J end by 0 bases, with 11 bases between. The CDR3 loop spans 15 amino acids. CDR3 sequence: CASRQVLSTNEKLFF. CDR3 sequence (DNA): TGCGCCAGCAGACAGGTCTTATCAACTAATGAAAAACTGTTTTTT. Using reference TRBV5-1 and TRBJ1-4 for the parts outside the CDR3, the full variable domain is KAGVTQTPRYLIKTRGQQVTLSCSPISGHRSVSWYQQTPGQGLQFLFEYFSETQRNKGNFPGRFSGRQFSNSRSEMNVSTLELGDSALYLCASRQVLSTNEKLFFGSGTQLSVL.

This chain joins TRBV4-1 and TRBJ2-2; 10 nucleotides line up with TRBD2. With 3 bases clipped from V and 1 base from J, the junction kept 5 bases outside the gene matches. CDR3 length: 17 residues. Germline CDR1 MGHRA, CDR2 YSYEKL. CDR3 region: CASSHPSGRGNTGELFF. The CDR3 DNA reads TGCGCCAGCAGCCATCCCAGCGGGAGGGGGAACACCGGGGAGCTGTTTTTT.

The rearrangement joins TRBV7-9 to TRBJ1-4; 11 nucleotides agree with TRBD1. V dropped 5 bases and J dropped 4; count of bases not matched to a gene: 9. The CDR3 sequence is 17 residues long. Germline CDR1 is SEHNR and CDR2 is FQNEAQ (reference sequence). The DNA of the CDR3 is TGTGCCAGCAGCACTAGGACAGGGGGCTCTGGTAATGAAAAACTGTTTTTT. Its protein product is CASSTRTGGSGNEKLFF.

The chain links TRBV6-5 to TRBJ2-2, with D possibly called TRBD1 or TRBD2 (5 bases each). The V and J ends lost 6 bases and 0 bases respectively, with 11 bases between them. Germline CDR1 and CDR2: MNHEY and SVGAGI. This CDR3 is 15 amino acids long. CDR3 in DNA: TGTGCCAGCAGGGCCGGGACCGCGAACACCGGGGAGCTGTTTTTT. This gives the protein CASRAGTANTGELFF.

The chain carries TRBV5-1 and TRBJ2-3; TRBD2 might be the D (5 bases). This CDR3 has 19 residues. Germline-derived CDR1 and CDR2 are SGHRS and YFSETQ. Trimming stripped 3 bases from V and 0 bases from J, with 23 bases between. The CDR3 bases are TGCGCCAGCAGCTGGTCCCCCGTGGTAGGGCGGACTAGCACAGATACGCAGTATTTT. Translation gives CASSWSPVVGRTSTDTQYF.

This sequence joins TRBV29-1 and TRBJ2-1; 16 bases match TRBD2. CDR1 is SQVTM, CDR2 ANQGSEA, per germline. This CDR3 has 13 residues. The V segment lost 6 bases and the J segment 13 bases; nucleotides outside the gene matches: 6. The CDR3 protein is CSVGTSGRARQFF. The CDR3 nucleotides read TGCAGCGTGGGGACTAGCGGGAGGGCCCGTCAGTTCTTC.

Note on this clone: This may be a read error, as it is one base from a much larger clone. The identical CDR3 is also encoded by other nucleotide sequences in the sample. V is TRBV6-5 and J is TRBJ1-1, with D tentatively TRBD1 (5 bases). CDR1 MNHEY and CDR2 SVGAGI come from the germline V gene. The CDR3 length is 13 residues. The CDR3 DNA follows: TGTGCCAGCGTCCGACGGGGGAACACTGAGGCTTTCTTT. Protein: CASVRRGNTEAFF.

The V gene is TRBV6-1, the J gene TRBJ2-2; no definite D call. Germline V gene data show CDR1 as MNHNS and CDR2 as SASEGT. The CDR3 consists of 12 residues. The CDR3 DNA reads TGTGGGGCAGGAAGGCAAGCCGGGGAGCTGTTTTTT. Protein sequence: CGAGRQAGELFF.

To note about this clone: Distinct nucleotide sequences in the sample also encode this CDR3. The rearrangement joins TRBV28 to TRBJ2-1; tentatively, D is TRBD2 (6 bases). The CDR3 has 13 residues. V lost 6 bases, J lost 3 bases, and 9 bases lay in between. Germline loops: CDR1 MDHEN, CDR2 SYDVKM. CDR3 loop: CASRGRGYNEQFF. Written as DNA, the CDR3 is TGTGCCAGCAGGGGGCGGGGCTACAATGAGCAGTTCTTC.

The chain carries TRBV5-6 and TRBJ2-7, with 7 bases that match TRBD2. V gave up 4 bases and J gave up 4 bases; unmatched junction bases: 14. The CDR3 runs to 16 residues. Per germline, CDR1 SGHDT and CDR2 YYEEEE. The CDR3 DNA sequence: TGTGCCAGCAGCCCGCCTACCGGGACTAAAATTTACGAGCAGTACTTC. Translation gives CASSPPTGTKIYEQYF.

The chain carries TRBV25-1 and TRBJ2-5; 9 bases line up with TRBD2. This CDR3 is 14 amino acids long. V lost 6 bases to trimming and J lost 4 bases; unmatched junction nucleotides: 6. Germline CDR1 and CDR2: MGHDK and SYGVNS. The CDR3 loop is CASSYSGSGETQYF. The CDR3 DNA reads as TGTGCCAGCAGCTATAGCGGGAGTGGAGAGACCCAGTACTTC.

The DNA of the CDR3 is TGTGCCAGCAGCTTAGTCCCATGGGGGTCCACTGAAGCTTTCTTT. This translates into CASSLVPWGSTEAFF. The V and J genes are TRBV7-2 and TRBJ1-1; TRBD1 is a possible D gene (5 bases). Germline loops: CDR1 SGHTA, CDR2 FQGNSA. The V end was cut by 1 base, the J end by 4 bases, with 13 bases between. The CDR3 consists of 15 residues. Full variable domain (missing parts from reference TRBV7-2 and TRBJ1-1): GAGVSQSPSNKVTEKGKDVELRCDPISGHTALYWYRQSLGQGLEFLIYFQGNSAPDKSGLPSDRFSAERTGGSVSTLTIQRTQQEDSAVYLCASSLVPWGSTEAFFGQGTRLTVV.

The V gene is TRBV28, the J gene TRBJ2-6; tentatively, D is TRBD1 (6 bases). CDR1 and CDR2 from the germline V gene are MDHEN and SYDVKM. The CDR3 is 17 amino acids. V lost 3 bases, J lost 0 bases, and 12 bases lay in between. The CDR3 is CASSFQGTHSGANVLTF. CDR3 nucleotides: TGTGCCAGCAGTTTCCAGGGGACCCACTCTGGGGCCAACGTCCTGACTTTC. Supplemented by reference TRBV28 and TRBJ2-6, the full variable domain reads DVKVTQSSRYLVKRTGEKVFLECVQDMDHENMFWYRQDPGLGLRLIYFSYDVKMKEKGDIPEGYSVSREKKERFSLILESASTNQTSMYLCASSFQGTHSGANVLTFGAGSRLTVL.

V usage is TRBV2 and J usage is TRBJ1-1; TRBD1 aligns across 8 bases. V lost 5 bases to trimming and J lost 0 bases; unmatched junction nucleotides: 5. The CDR3 consists of 15 residues. Germline V gene data show CDR1 as SNHLY and CDR2 as FYNNEI. CDR3 loop: CASSPRGQVNTEAFF. The CDR3 nucleotides are TGTGCCAGCAGTCCTCGGGGACAGGTGAACACTGAAGCTTTCTTT.

The chain couples TRBV7-2 to TRBJ2-1; D unresolved. Trimming took off 2 bases at V and 7 bases at J, with 9 bases between the two ends. CDR1 SGHTA and CDR2 FQGNSA come from the germline V gene. CDR3 length equals 13 residues. The CDR3 nucleotides read TGTGCCAGCAGCTTAAATAGGGCGAATGAGCAGTTCTTC. It translates to CASSLNRANEQFF. The variable domain in full, completed from reference TRBV7-2 and TRBJ2-1, reads GAGVSQSPSNKVTEKGKDVELRCDPISGHTALYWYRQSLGQGLEFLIYFQGNSAPDKSGLPSDRFSAERTGGSVSTLTIQRTQQEDSAVYLCASSLNRANEQFFGPGTRLTVL.

The rearrangement links TRBV6-4 to TRBJ1-4, with D maybe TRBD1 (6 bases). The germline V gene encodes CDR1 MRHNA and CDR2 SNTAGT. This CDR3 is built from 14 residues. V lost 5 bases and J lost 8, with 15 bases in between. The CDR3: CASSKGDSEEKLFF. The CDR3 nucleotides are TGTGCCAGCAGTAAGGGGGATTCGGAGGAAAAACTGTTTTTT.